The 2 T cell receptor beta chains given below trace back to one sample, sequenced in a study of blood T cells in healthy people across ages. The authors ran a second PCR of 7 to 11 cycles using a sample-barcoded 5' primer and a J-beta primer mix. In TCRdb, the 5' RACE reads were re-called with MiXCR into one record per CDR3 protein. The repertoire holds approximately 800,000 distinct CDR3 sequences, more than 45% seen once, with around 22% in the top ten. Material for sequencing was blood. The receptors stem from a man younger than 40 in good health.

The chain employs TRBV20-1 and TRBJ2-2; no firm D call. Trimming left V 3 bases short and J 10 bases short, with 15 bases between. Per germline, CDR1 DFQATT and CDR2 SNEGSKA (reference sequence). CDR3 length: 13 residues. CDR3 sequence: CSASKGLYAELFF. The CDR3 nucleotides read TGCAGTGCTAGCAAAGGGCTTTACGCGGAGCTGTTTTTT.

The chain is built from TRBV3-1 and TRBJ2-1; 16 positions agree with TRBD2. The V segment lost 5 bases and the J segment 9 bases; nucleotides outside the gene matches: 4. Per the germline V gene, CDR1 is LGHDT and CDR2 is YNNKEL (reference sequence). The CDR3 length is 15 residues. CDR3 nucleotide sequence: TGTGCCAGCAGCTCGGGACTAGCGGGAGGGGTTGAGCAGTTCTTC. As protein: CASSSGLAGGVEQFF.